This TCR beta chain appears in the sequencing data of a study of blood T cell repertoires in COVID-19. Looking at the study overall: Samples taken during acute and convalescent COVID-19 were collected in the United States, Italy and Spain. From T cells, B-cell-depleted T cells, or PBMCs came the material, which was cDNA or gDNA.

In the authors' methods: For nucleated cells, counts were estimated from reference gene primer amplification. Repertoires were generated with immunoSEQ multiplex PCR, while TCRdb's copy carries only in-frame clones and drops some. V and J calls and clone size are those listed in that table; D and trimming were worked out from the DNA. The table lists around 80,000 clones, 75% to 85% of them singletons. The V end was cut by 4 bases, the J end by 12 bases, with 16 bases between. The CDR3 totals 12 residues. This rearrangement joins TRBV12-3 or TRBV12-4 to TRBJ2-7; possible D gene TRBD2, 7 bases. The sample taken for sequencing was peripheral blood. The sequence was collected from a human donor in a cohort sampled during active COVID-19. CDR3 nucleotides: TGTGCCAGCAGTTGGGGAGGGACAAATCGGTACTTC. This gives the protein CASSWGGTNRYF.